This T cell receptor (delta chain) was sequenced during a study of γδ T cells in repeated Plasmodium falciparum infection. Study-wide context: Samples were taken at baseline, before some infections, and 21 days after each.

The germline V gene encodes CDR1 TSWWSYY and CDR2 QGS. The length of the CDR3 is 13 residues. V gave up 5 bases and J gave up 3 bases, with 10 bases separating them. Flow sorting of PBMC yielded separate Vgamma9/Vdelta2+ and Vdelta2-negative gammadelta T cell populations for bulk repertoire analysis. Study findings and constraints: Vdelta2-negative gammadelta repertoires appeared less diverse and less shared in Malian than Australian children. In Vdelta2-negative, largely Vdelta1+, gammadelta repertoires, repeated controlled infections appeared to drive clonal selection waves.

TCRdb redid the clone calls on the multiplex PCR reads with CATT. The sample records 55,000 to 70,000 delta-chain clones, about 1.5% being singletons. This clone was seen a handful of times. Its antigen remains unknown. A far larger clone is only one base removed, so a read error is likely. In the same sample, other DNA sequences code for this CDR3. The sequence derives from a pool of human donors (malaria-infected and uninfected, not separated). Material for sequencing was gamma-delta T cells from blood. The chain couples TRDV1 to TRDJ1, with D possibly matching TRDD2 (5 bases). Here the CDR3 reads CALGSPFSDKLIF. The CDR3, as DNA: TGTGCTCTTGGGTCACCCTTCTCCGATAAACTCATCTTT.